The 13 T cell receptor beta chains given below trace back to one sample, sequenced in a study of cytomegalovirus exposure and HLA in healthy donors. Clones were read by immunoSEQ multiplex PCR, and TCRdb kept only the in-frame ones, dropping some. This table holds some 72,000 clones, about 96% found once. Sequences were obtained from PBMCs. These receptors were collected from a man between 18 and 35 years old in good health and CMV-seropositive.

The chain joins TRBV21-1 to TRBJ1-2. TRBV21-1 is classified as a pseudogene. The length of the CDR3 is 14 residues. The CDR3 nucleotides read TGTGCCAGCAGCAAAGGAGGGTCTGGAGCCGCCTACACCTTC. Translated, it gives CASSKGGSGAAYTF.

The chain recombines TRBV19 with TRBJ2-2, with TRBD2 matching 7 bases. CDR3 length equals 16 residues. J lost 2 bases, V lost 3 bases, and 6 bases had no gene match. CDR1 LNHDA and CDR2 SQIVND come from the germline V gene (reference sequence). CDR3 in DNA: TGTGCCAGTAGTATCCGGGGGAGGGGTAACACCGGGGAGCTGTTTTTT. As protein: CASSIRGRGNTGELFF.

V is TRBV10-3 and J is TRBJ1-1; no reliable D call. The CDR3 extends over 13 amino acids. CDR1 is ENHRY and CDR2 is SYGVKD in the germline V gene. V lost 2 bases and J 1 base, leaving 5 bases between the germline ends. The CDR3 nucleotides read TGTGCCATCAGTGAGGTTCGGAACACTGAAGCTTTCTTT. Protein sequence: CAISEVRNTEAFF.

The sample holds one count of this clone. The rearrangement uses TRBV7-2 and TRBJ2-2; D call uncertain. This CDR3 spans 13 amino acids. Deletions cut 4 bases from V and 6 bases from J, with 9 bases between. Germline CDR1 is SGHTA and CDR2 is FQGNSA. In nucleotides, the CDR3 is TGTGCCAGCAGCTCCCCCTCCGCCGGGGAGCTGTTTTTT. Its protein is CASSSPSAGELFF.

The chain uses TRBV5-1 and TRBJ2-1, with a tentative D call TRBD2 (6 bases). The length of the CDR3 is 16 residues. Trimming removed 7 bases at V and 6 bases at J, with 23 bases between. Germline-derived CDR1 and CDR2 are SGHRS and YFSETQ. CDR3 bases: TGCGCCAGCCAGATCTGGGGGGTGGTTCCTACCAATGAGCAGTTCTTC. This gives the protein CASQIWGVVPTNEQFF.

V usage is TRBV2 and J usage is TRBJ2-7; TRBD1 matches 8 bases. Germline-derived CDR1 and CDR2 are SNHLY and FYNNEI. This CDR3 contains 14 residues. The V gene end was trimmed by 6 bases and the J gene end by 7 bases; junction bases not matched to a gene: 11. The CDR3 DNA sequence: TGTGCCAGCAGGGACCGACAGGGGCCTGGGGAGCAGTACTTC. Encoded protein: CASRDRQGPGEQYF.

The V gene is TRBV11-2, the J gene TRBJ2-3, with 9 nucleotides matching TRBD2. CDR1 is SGHAT, CDR2 FQNNGV, per germline. V was pared by 2 bases and J by 5 bases, with 8 bases of the junction left unmatched. This CDR3 is 16 amino acids long. The CDR3 bases are TGTGCCAGCAGCTTAAGAAGCGGGAGGATTGGAGATACGCAGTATTTT. Its protein product is CASSLRSGRIGDTQYF.

The chain recombines TRBV6-5 with TRBJ2-3, with D possibly being TRBD1 (6 bases). The CDR3 covers 14 residues. Trimming removed 0 bases at V and 5 bases at J, with 9 bases between. Germline CDR1 is MNHEY and CDR2 is SVGAGI. CDR3 sequence: CASSYSIRGDTQYF. DNA for the CDR3: TGTGCCAGCAGTTACTCGATCAGGGGAGATACGCAGTATTTT.

The chain employs TRBV6-1 and TRBJ1-2, with TRBD1 matching 9 bases. The germline V gene encodes CDR1 MNHNS and CDR2 SASEGT. V lost 4 bases, J lost 8 bases, and 5 bases stayed unmatched. The CDR3 totals 13 residues. The DNA for the CDR3 is TGTGCCAGCAGTGTGGGACAGGGTGACGGCTACACCTTC. Protein sequence: CASSVGQGDGYTF.

J is TRBJ2-1 and V is TRBV9; 9 nucleotides match TRBD2. The CDR3 runs to 16 residues. The germline gives CDR1 SGDLS, CDR2 YYNGEE. J was trimmed by 8 bases and V by 4 bases; bases with no gene match: 13. The CDR3 sequence: CASSLRRTSEFDEQFF. CDR3 in DNA: TGTGCCAGCAGCTTACGAAGGACTAGCGAATTCGATGAGCAGTTCTTC.

Only one count was recorded for this clone. The CDR3 region has the DNA TGTGCCAGCAGCTTAGAGCGAGGGCCTAGTGGAAACACCATATATTTT. It is translated as CASSLERGPSGNTIYF. The J gene is TRBJ1-3, the V gene TRBV7-6; D not certain. With 1 base removed from V and 3 bases from J, the gap between germline ends came to 13 bases. CDR1 SGHVS and CDR2 FNYEAQ come from the germline V gene. The CDR3 extends over 16 amino acids.

The V call is TRBV2, the J call TRBJ1-2, with a weak D call TRBD1 (5 bases). The germline CDR1 and CDR2 sequences are SNHLY and FYNNEI. CDR3 length: 13 residues. Between the trimmed V and J ends, which lost 1 base and 7 bases, there was a span of 10 bases. The CDR3 nucleotides read TGTGCCAGCAGTGAAGGCAGGGTGGGTGGCTACACCTTC. This translates into CASSEGRVGGYTF.

In its sample, this clone was seen once. J is TRBJ2-4 and V is TRBV19, with 8 bases that match TRBD1. V dropped 5 bases and J dropped 3; count of bases not matched to a gene: 9. Germline CDR1 LNHDA, CDR2 SQIVND (reference sequence). This CDR3 has 16 amino acids. The CDR3 sequence: CASSAGQGVVKNIQYF. In nucleotides, the CDR3 is TGTGCCAGTAGTGCAGGACAGGGTGTTGTCAAAAACATTCAGTACTTC. The full variable domain, in which reference TRBV19 and TRBJ2-4 provide the parts outside the CDR3, is DGGITQSPKYLFRKEGQNVTLSCEQNLNHDAMYWYRQDPGQGLRLIYYSQIVNDFQKGDIAEGYSVSREKKESFPLTVTSAQKNPTAFYLCASSAGQGVVKNIQYFGAGTRLSVL.